The rows below give T cell receptor beta chains drawn from one sample of a study of PD-1 blockade in classical Hodgkin lymphoma. Assay used: immunoSEQ multiplex PCR; TCRdb lists only in-frame clones, some missing. The sample carries tens of thousands of clones, around 80% recorded once. Material: CD4+ T cells from blood, obtained at baseline. The receptors come from a human donor with classical Hodgkin lymphoma. Each CDR3 is given with its conserved first and last residue. Each record gives: V gene, J gene, D gene, clone size, CDR3 DNA, CDR3 protein. A D gene is named only where the DNA matches it firmly. Rows give clone size only sometimes, using once, few, many, or a class for an expanded clone.

TRBV19	TRBJ1-3	.	.	TGTGCCAGTAGCGTACTACAGGGTGCCGGAAACACCATATATTTT	CASSVLQGAGNTIYF
TRBV4-2	TRBJ1-6	.	.	TGTGCCAGCAGCCAAGCGGGACAACATCCTATATATAATTCACCCCTCCACTTT	CASSQAGQHPIYNSPLHF
TRBV19	TRBJ2-7	.	.	TGTGCCAGTAAAGAAGTGGCAGGACCCTACGAGCAGTACTTC	CASKEVAGPYEQYF
TRBV12-5	TRBJ1-2	TRBD1	few	TGTGCTAGTGGTACAGGGACAGAACGCATCTACACCTTC	CASGTGTERIYTF
TRBV18	TRBJ2-7	TRBD2	.	TGTGCCAGCTCACCACCGGGACTAGTCTACGAGCAGTACTTC	CASSPPGLVYEQYF
TRBV7-9	TRBJ1-1	TRBD1	.	TGTGCCAGCGGACAGGGGTTGAACACTGAAGCTTTCTTT	CASGQGLNTEAFF
TRBV7-6	TRBJ1-2	.	.	TGTGCCAGCAGCTTATTTATCAAGCCCTCCTTGGAGAATGGCTACACCTTC	CASSLFIKPSLENGYTF
TRBV5-6	TRBJ2-5	TRBD2	.	TGTGCCAGCAGCTTTGCGGGGGGTTTCCAAGAGACCCAGTACTTC	CASSFAGGFQETQYF
TRBV12-5	TRBJ2-5	TRBD2	.	TGTGCTAGTCAGGGACTAGCGGGGGGGCAAGAGACCCAGTACTTC	CASQGLAGGQETQYF
TRBV7-2	TRBJ2-2	.	.	TGTGCCAGCAGGCGAAATCGGGGGACCGGGGAGCTGTTTTTT	CASRRNRGTGELFF
TRBV10-1	TRBJ2-1	.	.	TGCGCCAGCAGTGCGTTGCGGTCCGCCTACAATGAGCAGTTCTTC	CASSALRSAYNEQFF
TRBV5-6	TRBJ2-1	.	.	TGTGCCAGCAGCTTGTTTGGCCCCTCCTACAATGAGCAGTTCTTC	CASSLFGPSYNEQFF
TRBV29-1	TRBJ2-3	TRBD2	.	TGCAGCGTTGAAGATTTAGCGGGGGGGGCAGATACGCAGTATTTT	CSVEDLAGGADTQYF
TRBV18	TRBJ1-1	.	.	TGTGCCAGCTCACCAAGTGGCCGGGGGGCTGAAGCTTTCTTT	CASSPSGRGAEAFF
TRBV10-1	TRBJ2-1	TRBD2	.	TGCGCCAGCAGTTCGCTAGCGGGGGGTCGGGCGTGGGAGCAGTTCTTC	CASSSLAGGRAWEQFF
TRBV10-3	TRBJ1-6	.	.	TGTGCCATCAGTGCGATTGGAGACAATAATTCACCCCTCCACTTT	CAISAIGDNNSPLHF
TRBV5-5	TRBJ1-5	TRBD1	.	TGTGCCAGCAGCTTGGCTAATTCGGGGACAGGGGAACAGCCCCAGCATTTT	CASSLANSGTGEQPQHF
TRBV11-2	TRBJ2-3	.	.	TGTGCCAGCAGCTTAGCAGGGGGGCCCCGCACAGATACGCAGTATTTT	CASSLAGGPRTDTQYF
TRBV7-5	TRBJ1-5	.	.	TGTGCCAGCAGCTTACAGGCTCAGCCCCAGCATTTT	CASSLQAQPQHF
TRBV11-3	TRBJ2-1	TRBD1	.	TGTGCCAGCAGCTTAGGGCCGGGACAGGGACTTGAGCAGTTCTTC	CASSLGPGQGLEQFF
TRBV7-6	TRBJ1-4	.	.	TGTGCCAGCAGCTTAGGGGCAACCGAAGGAAAACTGTTTTTT	CASSLGATEGKLFF
TRBV11-2	TRBJ1-2	.	.	TGTGCCAGCAGCCAATCGCCCGGGCAGGGGCTAGGGGGCTACACCTTC	CASSQSPGQGLGGYTF
TRBV5-4	TRBJ1-3	.	.	TGTGCCAGCAGCTCGGACCTTCGGAGAAACACCATATATTTT	CASSSDLRRNTIYF
TRBV7-9	TRBJ2-7	.	.	TGTGCCAGCAGCCCCCCCAACTACGAGCAGTACTTC	CASSPPNYEQYF
TRBV11-3	TRBJ2-7	.	few	TGTGCCAGCAGCTCACGTCCCCACGAGCAGTACTTC	CASSSRPHEQYF
TRBV19	TRBJ2-5	TRBD2	.	TGTGCCAGTAGCCGGACTAGCGGCGGGCCCGAGACCCAGTACTTC	CASSRTSGGPETQYF
TRBV6-5	TRBJ1-1	.	.	TGTGCCAGCAGTTCCAGGGAGGGCACTGAAGCTTTCTTT	CASSSREGTEAFF
TRBV19	TRBJ2-6	TRBD2	.	TGTGCCAGTAGTATGACTAGCGGGGGGATCTCTGGGGCCAACGTCCTGACTTTC	CASSMTSGGISGANVLTF
TRBV18	TRBJ2-1	TRBD2	.	TGTGCCAGCTCACCATCTCTAGCGGGGGGTGCTAACAATGAGCAGTTCTTC	CASSPSLAGGANNEQFF
TRBV18	TRBJ1-2	.	few	TGTGCCAGCTCACCTCGAAGGGACGGACTCGGCTATGGCTACACCTTC	CASSPRRDGLGYGYTF
TRBV5-5	TRBJ2-7	TRBD1	.	TGTGCCAGCAGCTCCGGGACAGGGACCACCTACGAGCAGTACTTC	CASSSGTGTTYEQYF